These 18 T cell receptor beta chains came from one sample sequenced in a study of CD8+ T cells in alopecia areata. RNA was extracted and reverse transcribed into cDNA as the sequencing template. Some clones are missing from TCRdb's copy, which holds only in-frame ones; the method was immunoSEQ multiplex PCR. Here the sample spans 130,000 to 150,000 clones, less than 65% being singletons. The sample comprised CD8+ T cells sorted from blood. These receptors originate from a human donor in good health.

The CDR3 DNA follows: TGTGCCAGTATGGCGGGGTTTAGCAATCAGCCCCAGCATTTT. Protein product: CASMAGFSNQPQHF. V is TRBV19 and J is TRBJ1-5; no clear D. The germline V gene has CDR1 LNHDA and CDR2 SQIVND (reference sequence). V lost 7 bases, J lost 0 bases, and 10 bases lay in between. The CDR3 totals 14 residues.

The rearrangement links TRBV2 to TRBJ2-1; TRBD1 aligns across 8 bases. The CDR3 totals 14 residues. Looked up from germline, CDR1 is SNHLY and CDR2 is FYNNEI. Germline trimming cut 4 bases from V and 8 bases from J; bases unmatched to any gene: 7. This CDR3 reads CASSGTGNWDEQFF. CDR3 DNA sequence: TGTGCCAGCAGTGGGACAGGGAATTGGGATGAGCAGTTCTTC.

This rearrangement joins TRBV4-1 to TRBJ2-1; 9 bases align to TRBD2. The V gene's germline CDR1 is MGHRA and CDR2 YSYEKL. V lost 1 base, J lost 7 bases, and 2 bases stayed unmatched. This CDR3 has 14 amino acids. In DNA, the CDR3 is TGCGCCAGCAGCCAAGGGCTAGCGGGGAATGAGCAGTTCTTC. Translating gives CASSQGLAGNEQFF.

The chain has TRBV29-1 and TRBJ2-3; 8 bases line up with TRBD1. The CDR3 is made up of 15 amino acids. The V and J ends lost 4 bases and 1 base, in that order; junction bases with no gene match: 7. Germline loops: CDR1 SQVTM, CDR2 ANQGSEA. CDR3 in amino acids: CSVGLQGAGTDTQYF. The CDR3 DNA reads as TGCAGCGTTGGACTCCAGGGGGCCGGCACAGATACGCAGTATTTT.

This chain connects TRBV29-1 to TRBJ2-1, with unresolved D. The CDR3 loop spans 14 amino acids. Trimming took off 5 bases at V and 9 bases at J, with 20 bases between the two ends. The germline V gene encodes CDR1 SQVTM and CDR2 ANQGSEA. In DNA, the CDR3 is TGCAGCGTTTTTAGTCGAGGACGAAGCAGTGAGCAGTTCTTC. Residues: CSVFSRGRSSEQFF.

This clone was observed once. The chain carries TRBV27 and TRBJ1-2; no clear D. Germline-derived CDR1 and CDR2 are MNHEY and SMNVEV (reference sequence). V lost 7 bases and J lost 6, with 18 bases in between. There are 14 residues in the CDR3. The CDR3 protein is CASTELGRQDGYTF. CDR3 in DNA: TGTGCCAGCACCGAACTCGGACGGCAGGATGGCTACACCTTC.

The genes are TRBV7-2 and TRBJ2-1; no clear D gene. CDR3 size: 17 residues. Trimming cost V 1 base and J 3 bases, with 16 bases left between them. CDR1 and CDR2 from the germline V gene are SGHTA and FQGNSA. CDR3 region: CASSLGAALPNYNEQFF. The CDR3 DNA follows: TGTGCCAGCAGCTTAGGGGCAGCCTTGCCTAACTACAATGAGCAGTTCTTC.

In its sample, this clone was seen a few times. The chain uses TRBV19 and TRBJ2-7; TRBD2 agrees at 13 bases. Germline CDR1 reads LNHDA; CDR2 reads SQIVND (reference sequence). The CDR3 spans 15 residues. V shed 1 base and J 4 bases; nucleotides not matched to a gene: 1. CDR3 in DNA: TGTGCCAGTAGTATAGGGACTAGCGGGAGTTACGAGCAGTACTTC. It translates to CASSIGTSGSYEQYF.

This clone was detected only a few times. V is TRBV5-1 and J is TRBJ2-1; D is undetermined. Trimming left V 7 bases short and J 7 bases short, with 18 bases between. Germline assignment: CDR1 SGHRS and CDR2 YFSETQ. The CDR3 contains 14 residues. The CDR3 DNA is TGCGCCAGCCGAGCCTGGAGTCCGGTAAATGAGCAGTTCTTC. Protein sequence: CASRAWSPVNEQFF.

V usage is TRBV6-5 and J usage is TRBJ2-5; D uncertain. Germline CDR1 MNHEY, CDR2 SVGAGI. V lost 2 bases and J lost 2, with 9 bases in between. This CDR3 contains 14 residues. The CDR3 region is CASSYNPIQETQYF. Written as DNA, the CDR3 is TGTGCCAGCAGTTACAATCCGATTCAAGAGACCCAGTACTTC.

The genes are TRBV4-1 and TRBJ2-1, with 11 bases aligning to TRBD2. V trimming: 4 bases; J trimming: 3 bases; junction bases outside the gene matches: 5. The CDR3 has 16 residues. Germline V gene lookup returns CDR1 MGHRA and CDR2 YSYEKL. The CDR3 DNA reads as TGCGCCAGCAGCCTGACTAGCGGGACTCTCTACAATGAGCAGTTCTTC. The encoded protein is CASSLTSGTLYNEQFF.

The chain recombines TRBV30 with TRBJ2-3; 7 bases map to TRBD2. Germline values: CDR1 GTSNPN, CDR2 SVGIG (reference sequence). V lost 3 bases to trimming and J lost 5 bases; unmatched junction nucleotides: 14. There are 16 residues in the CDR3. The CDR3 protein is CAWSRFGREYIDTQYF. The CDR3 bases are TGTGCCTGGAGCAGATTTGGGCGGGAGTATATAGATACGCAGTATTTT.

The chain has TRBV7-9 and TRBJ2-7, with a weak D call TRBD2 (5 bases). The germline V gene encodes CDR1 SEHNR and CDR2 FQNEAQ (reference sequence). V was shortened by 5 bases and J by 4 bases, with 9 bases between the two germline ends. This CDR3 region has 12 residues. CDR3 nucleotide sequence: TGTGCCAGCAGCGGGAGAAGTTACGAGCAGTACTTC. Amino acids: CASSGRSYEQYF.

The chain combines TRBV13 with TRBJ2-7, with D possibly being TRBD1 (5 bases). V shed 5 bases and J shed 3 bases, with 11 bases lying between them. CDR3 size: 13 residues. From germline, CDR1 is PRHDT and CDR2 FYEKMQ (reference sequence). The CDR3 reads CASSTGQLYEQYF. CDR3 in DNA: TGTGCCAGCAGCACCGGACAACTCTACGAGCAGTACTTC.

The V call is TRBV4-1, the J call TRBJ1-3; D gene uncertain. The germline CDR1 and CDR2 sequences are MGHRA and YSYEKL. Trimming took off 1 base at V and 0 bases at J, with 7 bases between the two ends. This CDR3 has 15 residues. In nucleotides, the CDR3 is TGCGCCAGCAGCCAAGCCCACCTCTCTGGAAACACCATATATTTT. Translation: CASSQAHLSGNTIYF.

This clone was seen a handful of times. V usage is TRBV29-1 and J usage is TRBJ2-1; TRBD2 matches 11 bases. CDR1 is SQVTM and CDR2 is ANQGSEA in the germline V gene. J lost 3 bases, V lost 6 bases, and 10 bases had no gene match. The CDR3 is 16 amino acids. The CDR3, as DNA: TGCAGCGTCGAATTACCCGGGACTAGCGGCTACAATGAGCAGTTCTTC. It specifies CSVELPGTSGYNEQFF.

This chain uses TRBV5-6 with TRBJ1-2; TRBD1 matches 8 bases. Looked up from germline, CDR1 is SGHDT and CDR2 is YYEEEE. V dropped 0 bases and J dropped 7; count of bases not matched to a gene: 5. This CDR3 contains 14 residues. Here the CDR3 DNA reads TGTGCCAGCAGCTTGGGAACAGGGGGAAGTGGCTACACCTTC. Translation gives CASSLGTGGSGYTF. Full variable domain (missing parts from reference TRBV5-6 and TRBJ1-2): DAGVTQSPTHLIKTRGQQVTLRCSPKSGHDTVSWYQQALGQGPQFIFQYYEEEERQRGNFPDRFSGHQFPNYSSELNVNALLLGDSALYLCASSLGTGGSGYTFGSGTRLTVV.

The chain joins TRBV9 to TRBJ1-3, with D perhaps TRBD1 (6 bases). In germline, CDR1 is SGDLS, CDR2 YYNGEE. V dropped 0 bases and J dropped 2 bases, with 12 bases sitting between them. This CDR3 is built from 16 residues. CDR3 protein: CASSVDPGEAGNTIYF. The CDR3 DNA reads as TGTGCCAGCAGCGTAGACCCAGGGGAGGCTGGAAACACCATATATTTT. The whole variable domain, remainder taken from reference TRBV9 and TRBJ1-3, is DSGVTQTPKHLITATGQRVTLRCSPRSGDLSVYWYQQSLDQGLQFLIQYYNGEERAKGNILERFSAQQFPDLHSELNLSSLELGDSALYFCASSVDPGEAGNTIYFGEGSWLTVV.